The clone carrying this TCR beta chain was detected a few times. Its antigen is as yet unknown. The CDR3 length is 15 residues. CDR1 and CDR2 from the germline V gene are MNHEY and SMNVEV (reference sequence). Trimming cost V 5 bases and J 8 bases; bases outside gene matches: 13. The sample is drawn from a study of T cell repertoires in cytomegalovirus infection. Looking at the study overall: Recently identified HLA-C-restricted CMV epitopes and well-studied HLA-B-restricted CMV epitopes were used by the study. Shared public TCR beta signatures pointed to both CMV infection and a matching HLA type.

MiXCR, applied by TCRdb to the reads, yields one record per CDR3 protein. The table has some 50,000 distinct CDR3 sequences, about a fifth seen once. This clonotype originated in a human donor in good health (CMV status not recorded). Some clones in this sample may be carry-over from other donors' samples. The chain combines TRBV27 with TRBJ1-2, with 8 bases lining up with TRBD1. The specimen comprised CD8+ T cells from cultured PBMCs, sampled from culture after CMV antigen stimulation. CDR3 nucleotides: TGTGCCAGCAGTACCCCCGGACAGGGCATAGGCGGCTACACCTTC. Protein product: CASSTPGQGIGGYTF.